These 18 T cell receptor beta chains were all obtained from the same sample, sequenced in a study of T cell changes during pregnancy in multiple sclerosis. Method: immunoSEQ multiplex PCR; TCRdb's copy keeps in-frame clones and lacks some. The repertoire holds around 2,000 clones, with around three quarters as singletons. The sequencing input was CD4+ T cells from PBMCs (not recorded whether the cells were cultured). All receptors come from a female patient with multiple sclerosis, enrolled in a pregnancy study. Some clones in this sample may be carry-over from other donors' samples.

The J gene is TRBJ2-3, the V gene TRBV2; 14 nucleotides line up with TRBD2. The CDR3 has 18 amino acids. V was pared by 8 bases and J by 2 bases, with 12 bases of the junction left unmatched. The V gene's germline CDR1 is SNHLY and CDR2 FYNNEI. CDR3 sequence reads: CASSGLAGGSKATDTQYF. As DNA, the CDR3 is TGTGCCAGCTCCGGACTAGCGGGGGGCTCAAAGGCCACAGATACGCAGTATTTT.

This chain connects TRBV7-2 to TRBJ2-2, with a tentative D call TRBD1 (6 bases). Trimming cost V 2 bases and J 1 base, with 11 bases left between them. The CDR3 has 16 residues. Germline V gives CDR1 SGHTA, CDR2 FQGNSA. The CDR3 loop is CASSLLGQRNTGELFF. The CDR3 DNA reads TGTGCCAGCAGCTTATTAGGACAGAGGAACACCGGGGAGCTGTTTTTT.

The chain is built from TRBV10-3 and TRBJ1-4; D remains ambiguous. Germline lookup yields CDR1 ENHRY and CDR2 SYGVKD. The CDR3 contains 12 residues. The V end lost 5 bases, the J end lost 4 bases, and 5 bases lay between the germline ends. This chain's CDR3 is CAISNHNEKLFF. Here the CDR3 DNA reads TGTGCCATCAGTAACCATAATGAAAAACTGTTTTTT.

This clone is labeled medium-sized. The rearrangement joins TRBV20-1 to TRBJ2-7, with unresolved D. Germline V gene sequence: CDR1 DFQATT, CDR2 SNEGSKA (reference sequence). The ends were cut back, 6 bases at V and 1 base at J, with 7 bases in the middle. This CDR3 is 11 amino acids long. The CDR3 loop is CSARSSYEQYF. The DNA for the CDR3 is TGCAGTGCCAGGAGTTCCTACGAGCAGTACTTC.

The chain employs TRBV27 and TRBJ2-7; D is uncertain. There are 14 residues in the CDR3. Germline CDR1 MNHEY, CDR2 SMNVEV (reference sequence). Between the trimmed V and J ends, which lost 5 bases and 0 bases, there was a span of 11 bases. In DNA, the CDR3 is TGTGCCAGCAGTGACGCTCTGAGCTCCTACGAGCAGTACTTC. As protein: CASSDALSSYEQYF.

The rearrangement links TRBV7-2 to TRBJ1-1, with D unclear. The CDR3 runs 13 residues. The ends were cut back, 1 base at V and 8 bases at J, with 11 bases in the middle. The germline gives CDR1 SGHTA, CDR2 FQGNSA. CDR3 loop: CASSLGRTPEAFF. The CDR3 nucleotides are TGTGCCAGCAGCTTAGGCAGGACCCCCGAAGCTTTCTTT. Full variable domain (missing parts from reference TRBV7-2 and TRBJ1-1): GAGVSQSPSNKVTEKGKDVELRCDPISGHTALYWYRQSLGQGLEFLIYFQGNSAPDKSGLPSDRFSAERTGGSVSTLTIQRTQQEDSAVYLCASSLGRTPEAFFGQGTRLTVV.

By share, this clone ranks as medium-sized (0.01 to 0.1%). The chain recombines TRBV5-4 with TRBJ1-4; no reliable D call. The CDR3 loop spans 17 amino acids. V lost 4 bases to trimming and J lost 3 bases, with 19 bases between them. Germline V gene lookup returns CDR1 SGHNT and CDR2 YYREEE (reference sequence). The CDR3 DNA follows: TGTGCCAGCAGCCATAAGTCGCGGGGAATCGCTAATGAAAAACTGTTTTTT. Protein: CASSHKSRGIANEKLFF.

In its sample, this clone ranks as large. V and J are TRBV27 and TRBJ2-2, with a possible D match to TRBD2 (5 bases). Trimming removed 5 bases from V and 5 bases from J, with 9 bases in between. Germline V gene sequence: CDR1 MNHEY, CDR2 SMNVEV (reference sequence). The CDR3 is 13 amino acids. The CDR3 loop reads CASSILATGELFF. The CDR3 DNA reads TGTGCCAGCAGTATTCTAGCTACCGGGGAGCTGTTTTTT.

This chain links TRBV5-8 with TRBJ2-3, with D unclear. V was shortened by 7 bases and J by 3 bases, with 15 bases between the two germline ends. The length of the CDR3 is 14 residues. Germline CDR1 reads SGHTS; CDR2 reads YDEGEE. CDR3 nucleotides: TGTGCCAGCGGTCTAGGCAGCTATACAGATACGCAGTATTTT. This sequence encodes CASGLGSYTDTQYF.

This chain joins TRBV2 and TRBJ2-3, with D unclear. V was clipped by 4 bases and J by 0 bases, with 8 bases between them. Germline loops: CDR1 SNHLY, CDR2 FYNNEI. The CDR3 extends over 14 amino acids. CDR3 amino acids: CASSGRTSTDTQYF. CDR3 coding DNA: TGTGCCAGCAGTGGTAGAACTAGCACAGATACGCAGTATTTT.

This clone showed up just a few times. This sequence joins TRBV11-3 and TRBJ1-1; D perhaps matches TRBD1 (6 bases). The V and J ends lost 2 bases and 3 bases respectively, with 10 bases between them. Looked up from germline, CDR1 is SGHNT and CDR2 is YENEEA. The CDR3 totals 14 residues. The chain's CDR3 is CASSLSTGYTEAFF. Written as DNA, the CDR3 is TGTGCCAGCAGCTTATCGACAGGCTACACTGAAGCTTTCTTT.

J is TRBJ1-1 and V is TRBV10-3, with D perhaps TRBD1 (5 bases). The V gene's germline CDR1 is ENHRY and CDR2 SYGVKD. V shed 4 bases and J shed 3 bases, with 18 bases lying between them. The CDR3 contains 16 residues. The CDR3 loop is CAISALDRQTYTEAFF. The CDR3 DNA follows: TGTGCCATCAGTGCGTTAGACCGACAGACTTACACTGAAGCTTTCTTT.

The chain recombines TRBV4-2 with TRBJ1-1; D not resolved. From germline, CDR1 is LGHNA and CDR2 YNFKEQ. Trimming took off 0 bases at V and 5 bases at J, with 13 bases between the two ends. CDR3 length: 15 amino acids. The CDR3 loop reads CASSQEEKGSTEAFF. The CDR3 bases are TGTGCCAGCAGCCAAGAAGAGAAGGGAAGTACTGAAGCTTTCTTT.

This clone is termed large. The CDR3 is CSATPNYGYTF. The CDR3 DNA reads TGCAGTGCCACACCAAACTATGGCTACACCTTC. V is TRBV20-1 and J is TRBJ1-2, with D uncertain. The germline V and J ends were trimmed by 6 bases and 2 bases, with 7 bases remaining between them. The germline V gene encodes CDR1 DFQATT and CDR2 SNEGSKA (reference sequence). There are 11 residues in the CDR3.

This clone is termed large. The J gene is TRBJ2-3, the V gene TRBV19; no reliable D call. The CDR3 is 14 residues long. Looked up from germline, CDR1 is LNHDA and CDR2 is SQIVND (reference sequence). The ends were cut back, 7 bases at V and 9 bases at J, with 20 bases in the middle. CDR3 bases: TGTGCCAGTACCCTTTCTTTATTAGCAGGAACGCAGTATTTT. Encoded protein: CASTLSLLAGTQYF.

The genes are TRBV7-2 and TRBJ2-7; 7 positions match TRBD2. The germline V gene has CDR1 SGHTA and CDR2 FQGNSA. The length of the CDR3 is 12 residues. The V gene end was trimmed by 5 bases and the J gene end by 7 bases; junction bases not matched to a gene: 5. The CDR3 is CASSQGTTEQYF. The CDR3 DNA sequence: TGTGCCAGCAGCCAAGGGACTACTGAGCAGTACTTC.

This sequence joins TRBV4-3 and TRBJ2-7, with a possible D match to TRBD1 (6 bases). CDR1 and CDR2 (germline): LGHNA, YSLEER. The CDR3 is made up of 14 amino acids. Trimming took off 1 base at V and 4 bases at J, with 11 bases between the two ends. Here the CDR3 reads CASSQATGRYEQYF. The CDR3 coding sequence is TGCGCCAGCAGCCAAGCCACAGGGCGATACGAGCAGTACTTC.

The rearrangement joins TRBV27 to TRBJ1-1, with a tentative D call TRBD1 (6 bases). From germline, CDR1 is MNHEY and CDR2 SMNVEV (reference sequence). This CDR3 region has 14 residues. Trimming removed 0 bases from V and 2 bases from J, with 7 bases in between. This CDR3 reads CASSLSRGNTEAFF. The CDR3 DNA reads TGTGCCAGCAGTTTATCCAGGGGTAACACTGAAGCTTTCTTT.